In its sample, the clone carrying this TCR beta chain was seen a few times. Its specificity is unknown. The investigators reverse transcribed all of the isolated RNA, so they sequenced expressed TCRB transcripts. Assay: immunoSEQ multiplex PCR; the TCRdb copy retains only in-frame clones and omits some. The sample has around 690,000 clones; around an eighth are singletons. These data belong to a study of beta chain features in type 1 diabetes. Overall study: Summed over all samples, the examined sorted cells came to about 110 million. Study conclusions and caveats: It was among patients, rather than healthy donors, that naive, central memory and Treg TCRB repertoires appeared more similar. Researchers report that Type 1 diabetes patients had moderately but significantly shorter TCRB CDR3s across all four CD4+ subsets. Although PCR might favor shorter templates, it would do so equally in patients and controls.

Germline V lookup: CDR1 GTSNPN, CDR2 SVGIG (reference sequence). V lost 1 base and J 0 bases, leaving 10 bases between the germline ends. The CDR3 spans 14 residues. The sequence was obtained from a man between 25 and 39 years old with type 1 diabetes. The V gene is TRBV30, the J gene TRBJ2-7; tentative D call: TRBD1 (6 bases). Sequencing was carried out using naive CD4+ T cells from blood. CDR3 bases: TGTGCCTGGAGTGCAAACAGGGACTCCTACGAGCAGTACTTC. It encodes CAWSANRDSYEQYF.